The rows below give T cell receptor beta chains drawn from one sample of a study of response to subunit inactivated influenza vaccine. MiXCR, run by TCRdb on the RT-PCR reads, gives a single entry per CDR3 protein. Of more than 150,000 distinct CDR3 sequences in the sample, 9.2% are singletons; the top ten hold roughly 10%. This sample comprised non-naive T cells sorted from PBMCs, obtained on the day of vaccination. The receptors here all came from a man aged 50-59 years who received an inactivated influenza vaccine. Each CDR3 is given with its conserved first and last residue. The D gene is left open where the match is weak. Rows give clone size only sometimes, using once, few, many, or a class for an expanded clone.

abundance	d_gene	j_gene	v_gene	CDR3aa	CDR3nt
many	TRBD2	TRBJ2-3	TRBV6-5	CASSYAGAGTQYF	TGTGCCAGCAGTTACGCGGGAGCGGGGACGCAGTATTTT
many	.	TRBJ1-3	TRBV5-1	CASSRADRNSGNTIYF	TGCGCCAGCAGCCGCGCCGACAGAAACTCTGGAAACACCATATATTTT
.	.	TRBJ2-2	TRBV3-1	CASSQGGFGELFF	TGTGCCAGCAGCCAAGGAGGCTTCGGGGAGCTGTTTTTT
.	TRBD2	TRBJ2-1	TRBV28	CASSFQRGGSEQFF	TGTGCCAGCAGTTTCCAGCGGGGGGGGAGTGAGCAGTTCTTC
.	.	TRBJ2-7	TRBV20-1	CSARDLDKRAYEQYF	TGCAGTGCTAGAGATCTAGACAAGAGGGCCTACGAGCAGTACTTC
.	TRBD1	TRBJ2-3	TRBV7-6	CASSSQQGRTDTQYF	TGTGCCAGCAGCTCCCAACAGGGGCGCACAGATACGCAGTATTTT
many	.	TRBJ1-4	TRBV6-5	CASSLAGQEKLFF	TGTGCCAGCAGTTTGGCAGGGCAGGAAAAACTGTTTTTT
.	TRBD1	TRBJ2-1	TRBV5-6	CASSLTGTGEANEQFF	TGTGCCAGCAGCCTGACCGGGACAGGGGAGGCCAATGAGCAGTTCTTC
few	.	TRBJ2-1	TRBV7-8	CASTTSAEQFF	TGTGCCAGCACCACCTCGGCCGAGCAGTTCTTC
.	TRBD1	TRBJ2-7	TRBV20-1	CSYRDRVNEQNF	TGCAGTTACCGGGACAGGGTCAACGAGCAGAACTTC
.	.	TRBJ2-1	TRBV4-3	CASSQEGAYYNEQFF	TGCGCCAGCAGCCAAGAGGGGGCGTATTACAATGAGCAGTTCTTC
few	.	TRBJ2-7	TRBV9	CASSVGPGVSYEQYF	TGTGCCAGCAGCGTAGGTCCAGGGGTCTCCTACGAGCAGTACTTC
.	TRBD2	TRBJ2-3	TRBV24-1	CATARTSGRITDTQYF	TGTGCCACCGCCCGGACTAGCGGGAGGATCACAGATACGCAGTATTTT
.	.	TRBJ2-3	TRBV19	CASRTNSWSTDTQYF	TGTGCCAGTAGGACTAATAGTTGGAGCACAGATACGCAGTATTTT
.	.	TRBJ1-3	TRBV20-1	CSASGVSGNTIYF	TGCAGTGCTTCAGGGGTCTCTGGAAACACCATATATTTT
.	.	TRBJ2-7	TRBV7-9	CASSLSSGPSYEQYF	TGTGCCAGCAGCTTATCTTCGGGGCCCTCCTACGAGCAGTACTTC
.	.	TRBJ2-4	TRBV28	CATNQPWQAKNIQYF	TGTGCCACCAATCAACCCTGGCAAGCCAAAAACATTCAGTACTTC
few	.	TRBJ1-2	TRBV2	CASSKEARNYGYTF	TGTGCCAGCAGTAAGGAGGCCAGGAACTATGGCTACACCTTC
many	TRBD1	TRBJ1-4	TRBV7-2	CASSSGTVPTNEKLFF	TGTGCCAGCAGCTCCGGGACAGTTCCAACTAATGAAAAACTGTTTTTT
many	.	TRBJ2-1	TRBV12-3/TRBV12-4	CASSSRTAGDEQFF	TGTGCCAGCAGTTCCCGGACGGCCGGGGATGAGCAGTTCTTC
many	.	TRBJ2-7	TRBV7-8	CASSLRRNSYEQYF	TGTGCCAGCAGCTTACGGCGGAACTCCTACGAGCAGTACTTC
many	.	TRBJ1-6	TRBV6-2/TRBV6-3	CASRNNRDTSPLHF	TGTGCCAGCAGAAATAACAGGGATACTTCACCCCTCCACTTT
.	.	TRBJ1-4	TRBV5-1	CASSLERTYGEKLFF	TGCGCCAGCAGCTTGGAAAGGACGTACGGTGAAAAACTGTTTTTT
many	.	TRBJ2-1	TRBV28	CASGPSSYNEQFF	TGTGCCAGCGGACCGAGCTCCTACAATGAGCAGTTCTTC
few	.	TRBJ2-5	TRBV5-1	CASTLVSPQETQYF	TGCGCCAGCACCCTTGTGTCCCCACAAGAGACCCAGTACTTC
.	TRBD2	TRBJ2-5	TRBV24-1	CATSDHSLAGEETQYF	TGTGCCACCAGTGACCACTCTCTAGCGGGAGAAGAGACCCAGTACTTC
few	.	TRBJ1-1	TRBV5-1	CASSSQGRNTEAFF	TGCGCCAGCAGCTCCCAGGGCAGGAACACTGAAGCTTTCTTT
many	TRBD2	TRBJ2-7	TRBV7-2	CASSSSSGRGYEQYF	TGTGCCAGCAGCTCAAGTAGCGGGAGAGGATACGAGCAGTACTTC
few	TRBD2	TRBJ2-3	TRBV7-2	CASSPLSGGPTDTQYF	TGTGCCAGCAGCCCCCTTAGCGGGGGGCCCACAGATACGCAGTATTTT
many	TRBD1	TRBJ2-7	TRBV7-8	CASSIQMTGSLEQYF	TGTGCCAGCAGCATACAAATGACAGGGTCCCTAGAGCAGTACTTC
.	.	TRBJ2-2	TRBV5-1	CASTTDRNIGELFF	TGCGCCAGCACCACCGACAGGAACATCGGGGAGCTGTTTTTT
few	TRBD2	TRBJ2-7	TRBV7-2	CASRATSGSTYEQYF	TGTGCCAGCAGGGCGACTAGCGGGAGTACCTACGAGCAGTACTTC
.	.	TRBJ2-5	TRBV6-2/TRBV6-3	CASSYSAFGTQYF	TGTGCCAGCAGTTACTCGGCTTTTGGAACCCAGTACTTC
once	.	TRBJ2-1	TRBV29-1	CSVRTGTEQFF	TGCAGCGTAAGAACCGGGACTGAGCAGTTCTTC
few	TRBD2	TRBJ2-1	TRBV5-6	CASSPGLAGDEQFF	TGTGCCAGCAGCCCGGGACTAGCGGGTGATGAGCAGTTCTTC
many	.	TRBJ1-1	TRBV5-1	CASSLRESAEAFF	TGCGCCAGCAGCTTGAGGGAATCGGCTGAAGCTTTCTTT